This T cell receptor (beta chain) was identified in a study of blood T cells in healthy people across ages. Concerning this clonotype: The germline gene is not matched at one end of the junction; a read error may be the cause.

Then a second PCR, running roughly 7 to 11 cycles, was carried out with a sample-barcoded 5' primer and a J-beta primer mix. MiXCR, applied by TCRdb to the 5' RACE reads, yields one record per CDR3 protein. The table lists some 760,000 distinct CDR3 sequences, around 25% of them singletons. The CDR3 sequence is 16 residues long. Looked up from germline, CDR1 is SGHTA and CDR2 is FQGNSA. These data were likewise used in another study, on T cells of mothers and their children.

The chain links TRBV7-2 to TRBJ1-4, with D uncertain. The TCR sequence derives from a boy aged 5-17 years in good health. The source material was blood. CDR3 amino acids: CASSLIEGATNEKLFF. The CDR3 coding sequence is TGTGCCAGCAGCCTAATTGAGGGTGCAACTAATGAAAAGCTGTTTTTT.